The 12 T cell receptor beta chains presented below share a single source sample, sequenced in a study of cytomegalovirus exposure and HLA in healthy donors. PCR involved 60 Vbeta and 13 Jbeta primers. Clones were read by immunoSEQ multiplex PCR, and TCRdb kept only the in-frame ones, dropping some. The data contain under 200,000 clones, around 80% of them singletons. The source material was PBMCs. The receptors originated from a woman aged 45 to 65 in good health and CMV-seronegative.

The CDR3 reads CATSPGNQPQHF. CDR3 sequence (DNA): TGTGCCACCAGCCCAGGCAATCAGCCCCAGCATTTT. The genes are TRBV15 and TRBJ1-5; D gene unclear. With 5 bases removed from V and 2 bases from J, the gap between germline ends came to 4 bases. Germline V gene data show CDR1 as LNHNV and CDR2 as YYDKDF (reference sequence). The CDR3 spans 12 residues. The full variable domain, with the rest looked up from reference TRBV15 and TRBJ1-5, is DAMVIQNPRYQVTQFGKPVTLSCSQTLNHNVMYWYQQKSSQAPKLLFHYYDKDFNNEADTPDNFQSRRPNTSFCFLDIRSPGLGDTAMYLCATSPGNQPQHFGDGTRLSIL.

CDR3 sequence (DNA): TGTGCCAGCAGTCCCCCGACAGGGTCTGCCTATGGCTACACCTTC. Its protein is CASSPPTGSAYGYTF. This chain connects TRBV28 to TRBJ1-2; 7 nucleotides agree with TRBD1. The CDR3 length is 15 residues. After removal of 5 bases from V and 4 bases from J, the junction contained 10 bases not matched to a gene. From germline, CDR1 is MDHEN and CDR2 SYDVKM.

The chain links TRBV5-8 to TRBJ1-1; no reliable D call. The CDR3 spans 11 residues. V gave up 4 bases and J gave up 4 bases, with 5 bases separating them. Germline lookup yields CDR1 SGHTS and CDR2 YDEGEE. In DNA, the CDR3 is TGTGCCAGCAGCCGGGGCACTGAAGCTTTCTTT. It is translated as CASSRGTEAFF.

This chain connects TRBV5-1 to TRBJ2-1, with 7 bases that match TRBD1. Looked up from germline, CDR1 is SGHRS and CDR2 is YFSETQ. This CDR3 has 17 amino acids. Losses at the gene ends were 0 bases for V and 0 bases for J; bases not matched to a gene: 6. The chain's CDR3 is CASSLGPGQSSYNEQFF. The CDR3 DNA reads TGCGCCAGCAGCTTGGGACCGGGACAGAGCTCCTACAATGAGCAGTTCTTC.

The chain combines TRBV7-8 with TRBJ2-1, with a tentative D call TRBD2 (5 bases). The CDR3 is 16 amino acids. V lost 2 bases and J lost 9, with 20 bases in between. Germline assignment: CDR1 SGHVS and CDR2 FQNEAQ. CDR3 region: CASSLRTGNGYGEQFF. The DNA for the CDR3 is TGTGCCAGCAGCTTACGAACCGGGAATGGTTATGGTGAGCAGTTCTTC.

This clone is a singleton in its sample. The genes are TRBV9 and TRBJ2-5; possibly TRBD2 for D (7 bases). Trimming removed 4 bases from V and 5 bases from J, with 18 bases in between. Germline CDR1 is SGDLS and CDR2 is YYNGEE. The CDR3 runs to 15 residues. The CDR3 bases are TGTGCCAGCAGCCCTGGGGGGGGGCTTGCGGAGACCCAGTACTTC. Its translation is CASSPGGGLAETQYF.

This chain links TRBV7-9 with TRBJ2-5, with a tentative D call TRBD1 (5 bases). From germline, CDR1 is SEHNR and CDR2 FQNEAQ (reference sequence). The V end was cut by 4 bases, the J end by 5 bases, with 11 bases between. The CDR3 sequence is 13 residues long. The CDR3 loop reads CASSSTVAETQYF. CDR3 nucleotides: TGTGCCAGCAGCTCGACAGTGGCGGAGACCCAGTACTTC.

The genes are TRBV28 and TRBJ1-2; TRBD1 agrees at 11 bases. The CDR3 spans 17 residues. The germline V gene encodes CDR1 MDHEN and CDR2 SYDVKM. J gave up 3 bases and V 7 bases, and 13 bases lay outside the gene matches. The CDR3 sequence is CASTHSSRTGGDYGYTF. Written as DNA, the CDR3 is TGTGCCAGCACCCACTCCTCCCGGACAGGGGGCGACTATGGCTACACCTTC.

The J gene is TRBJ2-3, the V gene TRBV9; no definite D call. Deletions cut 4 bases from V and 2 bases from J, with 14 bases between. The CDR3 consists of 15 residues. CDR1 and CDR2 from the germline V gene are SGDLS and YYNGEE. The CDR3 sequence: CASSPFRGFTDTQYF. The CDR3 region has the DNA TGTGCCAGCAGCCCATTTCGAGGTTTCACAGATACGCAGTATTTT.

This chain uses TRBV5-1 with TRBJ2-1; TRBD1 is a possible D gene (6 bases). Germline V gene lookup returns CDR1 SGHRS and CDR2 YFSETQ. The V and J ends lost 4 bases and 4 bases respectively, with 12 bases between them. The CDR3 has 14 residues. In DNA form, the CDR3 reads TGCGCCAGCAGCCAGGGGTCGGTATACAATGAGCAGTTCTTC. Protein: CASSQGSVYNEQFF.

The chain links TRBV11-1 to TRBJ2-1; 9 bases align to TRBD2. This CDR3 has 15 residues. Germline V gives CDR1 SGHAT, CDR2 FQDESV (reference sequence). Unmatched junction bases numbered 6, after V lost 3 bases and J lost 6 bases. CDR3 DNA: TGTGCCAGCAGCTTTGGTCTAGCGGGAACCAATGAGCAGTTCTTC. Translation: CASSFGLAGTNEQFF.

The CDR3 bases are TGTGCCAGCAGCCCTGGGACAGGACGGGAGCTAGCGGGAGTTTATTTT. Residues: CASSPGTGRELAGVYF. This rearrangement joins TRBV7-2 to TRBJ2-3; 10 positions match TRBD2. The CDR3 totals 16 residues. Germline CDR1 reads SGHTA; CDR2 reads FQGNSA. Germline trimming cut 5 bases from V and 15 bases from J; bases unmatched to any gene: 20.